This T cell receptor beta chain was recovered during a study of cytomegalovirus exposure and HLA in healthy donors. Produced via immunoSEQ multiplex PCR; TCRdb's table is partial and in-frame only. Counted here are around 160,000 clones, roughly 83% occurring once; the ten biggest clones make up roughly 10%. Germline V gives CDR1 SNHLY, CDR2 FYNNEI. CDR3 length: 15 residues. Deletions cut 5 bases from V and 2 bases from J, with 14 bases between. Only a few counts were recorded for this clone. The chain employs TRBV2 and TRBJ2-3; D unclear. Sequenced input: PBMCs. The sequence was obtained from a man younger than 40 in good health and CMV-seropositive. CDR3 DNA: TGTGCCAGCAGTCCCCCGAGTCTATACACAGATACGCAGTATTTT. Encoded protein: CASSPPSLYTDTQYF.